The entry below gives a single T cell receptor beta chain sequence along with its context. Its antigen remains unidentified. Produced via immunoSEQ multiplex PCR; TCRdb's table is partial and in-frame only. In the table there are tens of thousands of clones, 79% of which are singletons. The sample is drawn from a study of T cells in narcolepsy. Study results and caveats: Reportedly, autoreactive clonotypes were serially detected in patients' blood but not controls'. In some patient and control memory CD4+ samples, autoreactive clones were absent. Comparing one patient's CSF and blood CD4+ clonotypes highlighted HCRT- and TRIB2-specific autoreactive clonotypes.

The CDR3 length is 13 residues. Germline lookup yields CDR1 SGHVS and CDR2 FNYEAQ. The V end lost 5 bases, the J end lost 3 bases, and 8 bases lay between the germline ends. The TCR originated in a human donor in good health. The J gene is TRBJ2-1, the V gene TRBV7-6; no definite D call. The sample consisted of memory (CD45RA-) CD4+ T cells from blood. The CDR3 nucleotides read TGTGCCAGCAGCGGTAGTTACTACAATGAGCAGTTCTTC. It specifies CASSGSYYNEQFF.